This T cell receptor (beta chain) was found in a study of early T cells in non-severe SARS-CoV-2 infection. TCRdb analysed the 5' RACE reads with MiXCR anew, one entry per CDR3 protein. This table has about 80,000 distinct CDR3 sequences, 4.5% to 6% appearing once. Trimming cost V 3 bases and J 2 bases, with 3 bases left between them. The CDR3 contains 12 residues. Per the germline V gene, CDR1 is SGHAT and CDR2 is FQNNGV. This clonotype was detected ten times or more. The chain carries TRBV11-2 and TRBJ2-3; unclear D gene. This sequence originates from an adult who was a healthcare worker with PCR-confirmed SARS-CoV-2 infection or an uninfected control (not recorded which). Sample: whole blood, taken at baseline. The CDR3 DNA sequence: TGTGCCAGCAGCTTCCACACAGATACGCAGTATTTT. Protein sequence: CASSFHTDTQYF.